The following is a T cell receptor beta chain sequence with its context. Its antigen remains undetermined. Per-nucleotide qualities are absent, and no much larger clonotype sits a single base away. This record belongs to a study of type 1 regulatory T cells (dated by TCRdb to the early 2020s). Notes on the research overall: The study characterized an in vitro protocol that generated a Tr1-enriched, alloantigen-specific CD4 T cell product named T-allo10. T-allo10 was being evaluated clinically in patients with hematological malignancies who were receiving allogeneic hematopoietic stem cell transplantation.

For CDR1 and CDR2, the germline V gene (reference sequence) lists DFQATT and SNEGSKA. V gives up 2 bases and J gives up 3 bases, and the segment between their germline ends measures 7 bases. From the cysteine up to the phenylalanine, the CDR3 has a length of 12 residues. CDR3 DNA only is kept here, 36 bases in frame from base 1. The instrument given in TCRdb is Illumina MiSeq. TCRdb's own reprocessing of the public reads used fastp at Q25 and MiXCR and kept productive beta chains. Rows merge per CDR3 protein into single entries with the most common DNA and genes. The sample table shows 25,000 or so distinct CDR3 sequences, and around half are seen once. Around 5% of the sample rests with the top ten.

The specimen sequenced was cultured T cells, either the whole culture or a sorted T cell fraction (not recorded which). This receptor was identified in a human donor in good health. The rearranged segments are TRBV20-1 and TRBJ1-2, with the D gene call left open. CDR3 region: CSARYLYYGYTF. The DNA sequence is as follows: TGCAGTGCTAGATACCTATACTATGGCTACACCTTC.